One sample yielded the 9 T cell receptor beta chains listed below, sequenced in a study of blood T cell repertoires in COVID-19. The repertoire was sequenced with immunoSEQ multiplex PCR; TCRdb's copy has only in-frame clones and lacks some. The sample contains roughly 190,000 clones, around 94% of which appear only once. Sequenced sample: peripheral blood. These receptors all come from a man aged 30 to 39 with COVID-19, enrolled during active disease.

The chain combines TRBV30 with TRBJ2-5; a possible D gene is TRBD1 (6 bases). V was trimmed by 0 bases and J by 6 bases, leaving 8 bases between them. The germline V gene encodes CDR1 GTSNPN and CDR2 SVGIG (reference sequence). The CDR3 is made up of 12 amino acids. This chain's CDR3 is CAWSVTGQTQYF. CDR3 nucleotide sequence: TGTGCCTGGAGTGTAACAGGGCAGACCCAGTACTTC.

The rearrangement joins TRBV6-5 to TRBJ2-7, with D tentatively TRBD1 (6 bases). Germline-derived CDR1 and CDR2 are MNHEY and SVGAGI. V lost 7 bases, J lost 5 bases, and 18 bases lay in between. The CDR3 covers 14 residues. CDR3 DNA: TGTGCCAGCACCGACCGGGACAAAGCCAACGAGCAGTACTTC. Its translation is CASTDRDKANEQYF.

The chain has TRBV5-4 and TRBJ1-5; TRBD1 matches 7 bases. Germline V gene lookup returns CDR1 SGHNT and CDR2 YYREEE (reference sequence). V lost 4 bases, J lost 6 bases, and 10 bases stayed unmatched. The CDR3 has 15 amino acids. Here the CDR3 DNA reads TGTGCCAGCAGCCTAGGACAGGTCCCTGGTCAGCCCCAGCATTTT. Its protein is CASSLGQVPGQPQHF.

The genes are TRBV10-3 and TRBJ1-4, with TRBD1 matching 8 bases. Germline CDR1 ENHRY, CDR2 SYGVKD. This CDR3 spans 15 amino acids. V gave up 0 bases and J gave up 8 bases; unmatched junction bases: 5. Here the CDR3 reads CAISESGQGEEKLFF. The CDR3 nucleotides are TGTGCCATCAGTGAGTCTGGACAGGGCGAAGAAAAACTGTTTTTT.

V gene TRBV12-5 combines with J gene TRBJ2-7; TRBD2 aligns across 10 bases. The CDR3 is made up of 13 amino acids. J was trimmed by 3 bases and V by 6 bases; bases with no gene match: 2. Looked up from germline, CDR1 is LGHNT and CDR2 is FRNRAP. CDR3 protein: CASGLAGIYEQYF. CDR3 in DNA: TGTGCTAGTGGACTAGCGGGGATCTACGAGCAGTACTTC.

The chain is built from TRBV7-6 and TRBJ1-3; D gene ambiguous. V was cut by 5 bases and J by 0 bases, with 14 bases left in between. CDR1 and CDR2 (germline): SGHVS, FNYEAQ. The CDR3 loop spans 16 amino acids. The DNA of the CDR3 is TGTGCCAGCAGCCTGTCGCGGCAGAGCTCTGGAAACACCATATATTTT. Encoded protein: CASSLSRQSSGNTIYF.

This clone was seen a single time. The V gene is TRBV21-1, the J gene TRBJ1-6; TRBD1 is taken as the D call from the table, unchecked against the DNA. TRBV21-1 is listed as a pseudogene. CDR3 length equals 15 residues. The DNA of the CDR3 is TGTGCCAGCAGCAAAGACAGGGCTTATAATTCACCCCTCCACTTT. Translation: CASSKDRAYNSPLHF.

With regard to this clone: Its ends do not fully match the called genes, so a read error is possible. The V gene is TRBV3-1 (or the pseudogene TRBV3-2), the J gene TRBJ2-5, with no clear D. The germline gives CDR1 LGHDT, CDR2 YNNKEL (reference sequence). The CDR3 has 14 amino acids. The CDR3 DNA reads TGTGCCAGCAGCCAAGGGTATAAGAATAAGGCGGAGAACTTC. It specifies CASSQGYKNKAENF.

The V call is TRBV2, the J call TRBJ2-2, with D perhaps TRBD2 (5 bases). From germline, CDR1 is SNHLY and CDR2 FYNNEI. The CDR3 is made up of 14 amino acids. Trimming stripped 4 bases from V and 7 bases from J, with 13 bases between. CDR3 loop: CASSVERFGGELFF. CDR3 sequence (DNA): TGTGCCAGCAGTGTTGAGCGGTTCGGCGGGGAGCTGTTTTTT.